Following are 31 T cell receptor beta chains from one sample sequenced in a study of T-cell memory formation after mild COVID-19. TCRdb itself ran the 5' RACE reads through MiXCR, one entry per CDR3 protein. Of a few hundred thousand distinct CDR3 sequences in the sample, around 21% were seen once. Sequenced material: PBMCs or a T cell subset sorted from them (not recorded which). The receptors come from an adult woman who had mild COVID-19 (a few samples of this study predate the infection). Cell type and time point are not known.

The chain carries TRBV24-1 and TRBJ2-7; D possibly corresponds to TRBD1 (5 bases). This CDR3 is 16 amino acids long. Per germline, CDR1 KGHDR and CDR2 SFDVKD. The V end lost 2 bases, the J end lost 2 bases, and 15 bases lay between the germline ends. CDR3 in DNA: TGTGCCACCAGTGATTCCCGGACACGGAAGGCCTACGAGCAGTACTTC. Translated: CATSDSRTRKAYEQYF.

The chain recombines TRBV10-3 with TRBJ1-1; D is uncertain. CDR1 and CDR2 (germline): ENHRY, SYGVKD. Trimming cost V 10 bases and J 0 bases, with 9 bases left between them. The CDR3 has 12 residues. The CDR3 nucleotides are TGTGCCACCGCTGGACTGAACACTGAAGCTTTCTTT. It is translated as CATAGLNTEAFF.

Only a few counts were recorded for this clonotype. V is TRBV6-5 and J is TRBJ2-7; possibly TRBD2 for D (6 bases). Trimming took 2 bases from V and 4 from J, leaving 15 bases between them. This CDR3 has 15 amino acids. Per the germline V gene, CDR1 is MNHEY and CDR2 is SVGAGI. The CDR3: CASSYGGTNSYEQYF. The CDR3 DNA follows: TGTGCCAGCAGTTACGGGGGGACGAACTCTTACGAGCAGTACTTC.

The sample holds many counts of this clonotype. This sequence joins TRBV5-1 and TRBJ2-1, with no clear D. The germline V gene has CDR1 SGHRS and CDR2 YFSETQ. CDR3 size: 15 residues. Trimming shortened V by 1 base and J by 4 bases, and 12 bases separated the two germline ends. CDR3 amino acids: CASSLLGFSYNEQFF. Here the CDR3 DNA reads TGCGCCAGCAGCTTGTTGGGGTTTTCATACAATGAGCAGTTCTTC.

This clonotype was recorded at least ten times. The V gene is TRBV29-1, the J gene TRBJ1-1, with D unclear. The germline gives CDR1 SQVTM, CDR2 ANQGSEA. V was shortened by 0 bases and J by 1 base, with 9 bases between the two germline ends. The CDR3 runs 14 residues. CDR3: CSVEDQASNTEAFF. The CDR3 DNA is TGCAGCGTTGAAGATCAGGCGTCGAACACTGAAGCTTTCTTT.

This clonotype was detected only a few times. The chain is built from TRBV3-1 and TRBJ1-4; tentatively, D is TRBD1 (5 bases). The CDR3 has 15 residues. V lost 3 bases to trimming and J lost 7 bases, with 15 bases between them. From germline, CDR1 is LGHDT and CDR2 YNNKEL (reference sequence). CDR3 loop: CASSQFKGVGEKLFF. For the CDR3, the DNA is TGTGCCAGCAGCCAGTTTAAAGGGGTTGGTGAAAAACTGTTTTTT.

This clonotype was picked up a small number of times. The genes are TRBV25-1 and TRBJ2-5; D unclear. The CDR3 has 12 amino acids. Trimming cost V 5 bases and J 2 bases, with 6 bases left between them. Germline V lookup: CDR1 MGHDK, CDR2 SYGVNS. The DNA for the CDR3 is TGTGCCAGCAGTTTCGAGCAAGAGACCCAGTACTTC. Amino acid sequence: CASSFEQETQYF.

Comments on this clonotype: The germline gene is not matched at one end of the junction; a read error may be the cause. This chain's CDR3 is CASSLGAYRGGVF. The DNA for the CDR3 is TGTGCCAGCAGTTTAGGGGCGTACAGGGGTGGAGTCTTC. The chain is built from TRBV28 and TRBJ2-7, with 7 bases aligning to TRBD1. Germline CDR1 reads MDHEN; CDR2 reads SYDVKM. The CDR3 runs 13 residues.

The chain combines TRBV24-1 with TRBJ2-3, with D uncertain. CDR3 size: 16 residues. Germline-derived CDR1 and CDR2 are KGHDR and SFDVKD. Trimming shortened V by 4 bases and J by 9 bases, and 22 bases separated the two germline ends. This chain's CDR3 is CATSDPVAAAQMTQYF. Here the CDR3 DNA reads TGTGCCACCAGTGACCCCGTGGCAGCCGCTCAGATGACGCAGTATTTT.

CDR3 coding DNA: TGTGCCAGCAGTTTCCTAGCGGGTAGTTACGAGCAGTACTTC. Translated: CASSFLAGSYEQYF. This sequence joins TRBV12-3 or TRBV12-4 and TRBJ2-7, with 8 bases aligning to TRBD2. Trimming at V came to 3 bases and at J to 4 bases, leaving 5 bases not matched to a gene. The CDR3 runs to 14 residues.

There are a few counts of this clonotype. The V gene is TRBV5-1, the J gene TRBJ2-7; tentative D call: TRBD1 (6 bases). V dropped 4 bases and J dropped 0 bases, with 11 bases sitting between them. Looked up from germline, CDR1 is SGHRS and CDR2 is YFSETQ. The CDR3 runs 14 residues. The CDR3 DNA sequence: TGCGCCAGCAGCGTGGACAGCAGCTCCTACGAGCAGTACTTC. This gives the protein CASSVDSSSYEQYF.

V is TRBV29-1 and J is TRBJ2-3; 7 bases fit TRBD1. Germline V gene sequence: CDR1 SQVTM, CDR2 ANQGSEA. The CDR3 is made up of 14 amino acids. J gave up 5 bases and V 5 bases, and 10 bases lay outside the gene matches. The CDR3 sequence is CSVTQLTGQDTQYF. CDR3 DNA sequence: TGCAGCGTTACCCAATTGACAGGGCAAGATACGCAGTATTTT.

This clonotype occurred once. The chain carries TRBV5-4 and TRBJ2-2, with 7 bases identical to TRBD2. Germline V lookup: CDR1 SGHNT, CDR2 YYREEE (reference sequence). The CDR3 contains 17 residues. V lost 0 bases, J lost 0 bases, and 5 bases stayed unmatched. The CDR3 DNA reads as TGTGCCAGCAGCTTGGGGGGGAGCGGGGCGAACACCGGGGAGCTGTTTTTT. It specifies CASSLGGSGANTGELFF. The entire variable domain, with the rest obtained from reference TRBV5-4 and TRBJ2-2, is as follows: ETGVTQSPTHLIKTRGQQVTLRCSSQSGHNTVSWYQQALGQGPQFIFQYYREEENGRGNFPPRFSGLQFPNYSSELNVNALELDDSALYLCASSLGGSGANTGELFFGEGSRLTVL.

This rearrangement joins TRBV12-3 or TRBV12-4 to TRBJ1-1; D is unresolved. Trimming took off 7 bases at V and 1 base at J, with 10 bases between the two ends. The CDR3 is 13 residues long. CDR3 coding DNA: TGTGCCAGCACCTTGATTGGGAACACTGAAGCTTTCTTT. Translation: CASTLIGNTEAFF.

This clonotype occurred a few times. This rearrangement joins TRBV14 to TRBJ2-7; TRBD2 agrees at 8 bases. The V gene's germline CDR1 is SGHDN and CDR2 FVKESK. CDR3 length: 14 residues. V dropped 3 bases and J dropped 12; count of bases not matched to a gene: 13. CDR3: CASSHSRGGQLVYF. As DNA, the CDR3 is TGTGCCAGCAGCCACTCTCGGGGGGGCCAGTTGGTGTACTTC.

This clonotype has more than one count but fewer than ten. The V and J genes are TRBV18 and TRBJ2-3, with D unclear. Between the trimmed V and J ends, which lost 2 bases and 4 bases, there was a span of 7 bases. The germline V gene has CDR1 KGHSH and CDR2 LQKENI. The CDR3 is 13 residues long. The CDR3 sequence: CASSPTRADTQYF. CDR3 bases: TGTGCCAGCTCACCAACCAGAGCAGATACGCAGTATTTT.

J is TRBJ2-1 and V is TRBV4-3; 13 bases are a match to TRBD2. The CDR3 is 17 residues long. The ends lost 4 bases at V and 2 bases at J; junction bases unmatched: 5. Looked up from germline, CDR1 is LGHNA and CDR2 is YSLEER. CDR3 protein: CASSRRTSGSTYNEQFF. As DNA, the CDR3 is TGCGCCAGCAGCCGGAGGACTAGCGGGAGTACCTACAATGAGCAGTTCTTC.

This clonotype has more than one count but fewer than ten. V gene TRBV5-1 combines with J gene TRBJ2-1; 10 bases align to TRBD2. Per germline, CDR1 SGHRS and CDR2 YFSETQ. Trimming cost V 4 bases and J 2 bases; bases outside gene matches: 3. The CDR3 extends over 15 amino acids. The CDR3 sequence is CASSQTSGAYNEQFF. CDR3 bases: TGCGCCAGCAGCCAAACTAGCGGGGCCTACAATGAGCAGTTCTTC.

The rearrangement joins TRBV29-1 to TRBJ1-1; no clear D gene. V dropped 2 bases and J dropped 7 bases, with 8 bases sitting between them. CDR1 SQVTM and CDR2 ANQGSEA come from the germline V gene. The length of the CDR3 is 11 residues. The CDR3 here is CSVEIGHEAFF. DNA for the CDR3: TGCAGCGTTGAAATAGGTCATGAAGCTTTCTTT.

This clonotype has more than one count but fewer than ten. This chain connects TRBV5-1 to TRBJ1-1; D call uncertain. Trimming cost V 1 base and J 1 base, with 8 bases left between them. CDR1 and CDR2 from the germline V gene are SGHRS and YFSETQ. The CDR3 contains 14 residues. CDR3 loop: CASSLRSGNTEAFF. The CDR3, as DNA: TGCGCCAGCAGCTTGAGGTCAGGGAACACTGAAGCTTTCTTT.

The CDR3 bases are TGTGCCAGCTCACCACGGCGGACTAGCGGCAAAGATGAGCAGTTCTTC. Its protein is CASSPRRTSGKDEQFF. V gene TRBV18 combines with J gene TRBJ2-1; TRBD2 aligns across 10 bases. After removal of 1 base from V and 8 bases from J, the junction contained 8 bases not matched to a gene. Germline lookup yields CDR1 KGHSH and CDR2 LQKENI. The CDR3 is made up of 16 amino acids.

The rearrangement joins TRBV5-6 to TRBJ1-1; the match to TRBD1 covers 7 bases. Germline CDR1 and CDR2: SGHDT and YYEEEE. Unmatched junction bases numbered 8, after V lost 2 bases and J lost 10 bases. This CDR3 region has 13 residues. CDR3 bases: TGTGCCAGCAGCTTATCAGGGGGTTACACAGCTTTCTTT. Translated, it gives CASSLSGGYTAFF.

V usage is TRBV10-3 and J usage is TRBJ2-3, with 12 bases fitting TRBD2. This CDR3 has 17 amino acids. The trim removed 6 bases at V and 1 base at J, leaving 8 bases unmatched. Germline V lookup: CDR1 ENHRY, CDR2 SYGVKD. In DNA form, the CDR3 reads TGTGCCATCAGCTCCTCTAGCGGGGGGGCAGGCACAGATACGCAGTATTTT. It yields the protein CAISSSSGGAGTDTQYF.

V and J are TRBV9 and TRBJ2-1, with a possible D match to TRBD2 (5 bases). This CDR3 is 13 amino acids long. Looked up from germline, CDR1 is SGDLS and CDR2 is YYNGEE. Between the trimmed V and J ends, which lost 4 bases and 9 bases, there was a span of 14 bases. The CDR3: CASSLTERSEQFF. DNA of the CDR3: TGTGCCAGCAGCCTCACCGAGCGGAGTGAGCAGTTCTTC.

The sample holds many counts of this clonotype. The chain is built from TRBV10-3 and TRBJ2-5; TRBD1 agrees at 11 bases. The V gene's germline CDR1 is ENHRY and CDR2 SYGVKD. The J segment lost 7 bases and the V segment lost 2 bases, leaving 6 bases of the junction unmatched. The CDR3 covers 15 residues. The CDR3 sequence: CAISEPGQGVGTQYF. For the CDR3, the DNA is TGTGCCATCAGTGAGCCGGGACAGGGGGTAGGGACCCAGTACTTC.

This clonotype was counted a few times. V and J are TRBV4-1 and TRBJ2-7, with 11 positions matching TRBD2. CDR1 is MGHRA and CDR2 is YSYEKL in the germline V gene. The V and J ends lost 0 bases and 7 bases, in that order; junction bases with no gene match: 17. The CDR3 covers 19 residues. This CDR3 reads CASSQDRVTSGTGKGEQYF. CDR3 nucleotide sequence: TGCGCCAGCAGCCAAGATAGGGTGACTAGCGGGACAGGGAAGGGTGAGCAGTACTTC.

This clonotype was observed a few times. J is TRBJ2-7 and V is TRBV10-3; tentative D call: TRBD1 (6 bases). The CDR3 length is 12 residues. The germline CDR1 and CDR2 sequences are ENHRY and SYGVKD. V was trimmed by 0 bases and J by 7 bases, leaving 7 bases between them. The CDR3 coding sequence is TGTGCCATCAGTGAGTCGAGGGGGGAGCAGTACTTC. Residues: CAISESRGEQYF.

The V call is TRBV2, the J call TRBJ2-7; D not certain. CDR1 and CDR2 from the germline V gene are SNHLY and FYNNEI. Trimming took 2 bases from V and 5 from J, leaving 7 bases between them. This CDR3 region has 12 residues. This CDR3 is CASSESFHEQYF. CDR3 DNA: TGTGCCAGCAGTGAATCGTTCCACGAGCAGTACTTC.

A single count supports this clonotype. The rearrangement uses TRBV3-1 and TRBJ1-1, with D possibly TRBD1 on 6 matching bases. Trimming removed 0 bases from V and 3 bases from J, with 23 bases in between. CDR3 length: 19 residues. Germline assignment: CDR1 LGHDT and CDR2 YNNKEL (reference sequence). The CDR3 bases are TGTGCCAGCAGCCAAGAGTGGGGGGGCGCAAATGATGGGGACACTGAAGCTTTCTTT. Its protein is CASSQEWGGANDGDTEAFF.

The V and J genes are TRBV6-5 and TRBJ1-5; a possible D gene is TRBD1 (5 bases). Germline V gene data show CDR1 as MNHEY and CDR2 as SVGAGI. This CDR3 region has 12 residues. Trimming removed 9 bases at V and 5 bases at J, with 11 bases between. As DNA, the CDR3 is TGTGCCAGTAAGACGGGGGATCAGCCCCAGCATTTT. This translates into CASKTGDQPQHF.

This clonotype was detected a few times. This chain connects TRBV6-5 to TRBJ1-1; D is unclear. V lost 7 bases to trimming and J lost 1 base, with 16 bases between them. The CDR3 length is 15 residues. CDR1 is MNHEY and CDR2 is SVGAGI in the germline V gene. The CDR3 protein is CASTLDGGTNTEAFF. DNA of the CDR3: TGTGCCAGCACACTAGATGGAGGTACGAACACTGAAGCTTTCTTT.